This TCR beta chain was profiled in a study of cytomegalovirus exposure and HLA in healthy donors. The table lists this clone with a count of one. The PCR made use of 60 Vbeta and 13 Jbeta primers. Profiling relied on immunoSEQ multiplex PCR, and the TCRdb table lists in-frame clones only, not all of them. The sample consists of approximately 140,000 clones, 75% to 85% of them appearing once. The sample comprised PBMCs. The TCR sequence derives from a woman in her forties in good health and CMV-seronegative.

CDR3 nucleotides: TGTGCCAGCAGCCTAGAGGCCGGGTTGTGGATTGAAGCTTTCTTT. Protein sequence: CASSLEAGLWIEAFF. This chain joins TRBV7-9 and TRBJ1-1, with D uncertain. This CDR3 spans 15 amino acids. V lost 5 bases, J lost 7 bases, and 20 bases lay in between. The germline V gene has CDR1 SEHNR and CDR2 FQNEAQ (reference sequence).